This TCR beta chain emerged from a study of blood T cell repertoires in COVID-19. The overall study: Samples came from the United States, Italy and Spain, spanning acute and convalescent COVID-19.

Per the original methods: For nucleated cells, counts were estimated from reference gene primer amplification. Repertoires were generated with immunoSEQ multiplex PCR, while TCRdb's copy carries only in-frame clones and drops some. D and trimming come from the DNA, and the V and J calls and clone size come from that table. Of approximately 100,000 clones detected, 75% to 90% appear once; the ten largest clones hold approximately 30%. The V gene's germline CDR1 is MDHEN and CDR2 SYDVKM. The CDR3 totals 15 residues. V was clipped by 4 bases and J by 2 bases; unmatched bases: 6. The chain recombines TRBV28 with TRBJ1-2; 8 positions agree with TRBD1. Sequenced sample: peripheral blood. The sequence derives from a woman older than 75 with acute or convalescent COVID-19. The CDR3 sequence is CASSYQGASNYGYTF. The CDR3 DNA sequence: TGTGCCAGCAGTTACCAGGGGGCGTCCAACTATGGCTACACCTTC.